The 21 T cell receptor beta chains reported below all come from one sample, sequenced in a study of cytotoxic CD8 clonotypes in ibrutinib-treated CLL. Method: immunoSEQ multiplex PCR; TCRdb's copy keeps in-frame clones and lacks some. Among fewer than 400,000 clones, under 70% were seen once, and the ten largest hold 6% to 6.5%. Sequences were derived from PBMCs, sampled after 36 months of ibrutinib treatment. These receptor sequences come from a human donor with chronic lymphocytic leukemia.

This chain connects TRBV29-1 to TRBJ2-7, with D perhaps TRBD1 or TRBD2 (6 bases each). This CDR3 has 16 residues. V lost 5 bases and J lost 0, with 20 bases in between. The germline V gene encodes CDR1 SQVTM and CDR2 ANQGSEA. The CDR3 spells CSVFGGLGEGSYEQYF. In DNA form, the CDR3 reads TGCAGCGTTTTTGGGGGGCTAGGTGAGGGCTCCTACGAGCAGTACTTC.

This chain links TRBV27 with TRBJ2-5; D is unresolved. V shed 4 bases and J shed 3 bases, with 12 bases lying between them. The length of the CDR3 is 14 residues. Germline V gene data show CDR1 as MNHEY and CDR2 as SMNVEV (reference sequence). CDR3 coding DNA: TGTGCCAGCAGTTCCCAGCTAACGAAAGAGACCCAGTACTTC. This gives the protein CASSSQLTKETQYF.

The chain uses TRBV9 and TRBJ1-2, with D unresolved. The CDR3 runs 20 residues. Between the trimmed V and J ends, which lost 0 bases and 0 bases, there was a span of 24 bases. Germline lookup yields CDR1 SGDLS and CDR2 YYNGEE. CDR3 DNA sequence: TGTGCCAGCAGCGTAGGTGTGTCGGGCAGACCGTTACTAGCTAACTATGGCTACACCTTC. Translating gives CASSVGVSGRPLLANYGYTF.

A few counts support this clone. The chain links TRBV7-2 to TRBJ2-7; D call uncertain. The germline V gene has CDR1 SGHTA and CDR2 FQGNSA. The CDR3 has 11 residues. V lost 4 bases, J lost 6 bases, and 7 bases lay in between. This chain's CDR3 is CASSSRLEQYF. CDR3 DNA sequence: TGTGCCAGCAGCTCCCGGCTCGAGCAGTACTTC.

This chain connects TRBV19 to TRBJ2-1; a possible D gene is TRBD1 (6 bases). CDR3 length equals 13 residues. Germline values: CDR1 LNHDA, CDR2 SQIVND (reference sequence). Between the trimmed V and J ends, which lost 1 base and 9 bases, there was a span of 10 bases. In DNA form, the CDR3 reads TGTGCCAGTAGTATAGCAGGGGACGGTGAGCAGTTCTTC. This codes for CASSIAGDGEQFF.

The rearrangement links TRBV28 to TRBJ2-1, with D maybe TRBD1 (6 bases). The CDR3 is made up of 14 amino acids. The V end was cut by 7 bases, the J end by 7 bases, with 17 bases between. CDR1 is MDHEN, CDR2 SYDVKM, per germline. CDR3 in amino acids: CASTGVSPRNEQFF. The CDR3 DNA is TGTGCCAGCACAGGGGTTAGCCCCCGAAATGAGCAGTTCTTC.

The gene calls are TRBV10-3 and TRBJ2-3; 7 bases are a match to TRBD2. The CDR3 is 14 amino acids. The germline gives CDR1 ENHRY, CDR2 SYGVKD. Trimming at V came to 3 bases and at J to 5 bases, leaving 5 bases not matched to a gene. The CDR3 coding sequence is TGTGCCATCAGTGAATGGGCGGGAGTAGATACGCAGTATTTT. Protein product: CAISEWAGVDTQYF.

This clone was counted only a few times. This chain connects TRBV28 to TRBJ2-1, with 9 bases aligning to TRBD2. The CDR3 is 14 amino acids. The germline V gene has CDR1 MDHEN and CDR2 SYDVKM. J gave up 4 bases and V 6 bases, and 4 bases lay outside the gene matches. The CDR3 reads CASRAGGPYNEQFF. CDR3 sequence (DNA): TGTGCCAGCAGGGCGGGAGGGCCGTACAATGAGCAGTTCTTC.

The gene calls are TRBV9 and TRBJ2-2; D is unclear. This CDR3 has 13 residues. V was shortened by 0 bases and J by 7 bases, with 7 bases between the two germline ends. Germline lookup yields CDR1 SGDLS and CDR2 YYNGEE. The CDR3 DNA follows: TGTGCCAGCAGCGTAGTAAGTCGCGGGGAGCTGTTTTTT. It specifies CASSVVSRGELFF. Full variable domain (outside the CDR3, taken from reference TRBV9 and TRBJ2-2): DSGVTQTPKHLITATGQRVTLRCSPRSGDLSVYWYQQSLDQGLQFLIQYYNGEERAKGNILERFSAQQFPDLHSELNLSSLELGDSALYFCASSVVSRGELFFGEGSRLTVL.

This chain connects TRBV5-6 to TRBJ2-5; the D is unclear. V dropped 4 bases and J dropped 5 bases, with 18 bases sitting between them. The CDR3 length is 15 residues. Germline V gene lookup returns CDR1 SGHDT and CDR2 YYEEEE. This CDR3 is CASSLPPGFGETQYF. CDR3 DNA sequence: TGTGCCAGCAGCCTCCCTCCGGGCTTCGGGGAGACCCAGTACTTC.

The chain links TRBV4-2 to TRBJ1-2; D is undetermined. Deletions cut 0 bases from V and 8 bases from J, with 16 bases between. CDR1 and CDR2 (germline): LGHNA, YNFKEQ. This CDR3 comprises 15 residues. DNA of the CDR3: TGTGCCAGCAGCCAAGAGACCAGCCGACCTGGCGGCTACACCTTC. Translated: CASSQETSRPGGYTF.

V and J are TRBV6-5 and TRBJ2-7; D is ambiguous. The CDR3 contains 11 residues. Germline V CDR1 and CDR2: MNHEY, SVGAGI. Trimming pared 8 bases from V and 2 bases from J, leaving 7 bases between. The CDR3 nucleotides read TGTGCCAGCGGGTACACCTACGAGCAGTACTTC. Translated, it gives CASGYTYEQYF.

This sequence joins TRBV19 and TRBJ1-5; D ambiguous. Germline lookup yields CDR1 LNHDA and CDR2 SQIVND (reference sequence). V lost 7 bases, J lost 8 bases, and 15 bases lay in between. This CDR3 comprises 13 residues. The CDR3 sequence is CASTPGPGKPQHF. CDR3 sequence (DNA): TGTGCCAGTACCCCGGGTCCCGGTAAGCCCCAGCATTTT. Looking up the rest from reference TRBV19 and TRBJ1-5 gives the full variable domain: DGGITQSPKYLFRKEGQNVTLSCEQNLNHDAMYWYRQDPGQGLRLIYYSQIVNDFQKGDIAEGYSVSREKKESFPLTVTSAQKNPTAFYLCASTPGPGKPQHFGDGTRLSIL.

This clone was counted once. The chain uses TRBV2 and TRBJ1-3; D not resolved. Per the germline V gene, CDR1 is SNHLY and CDR2 is FYNNEI. CDR3 length: 15 residues. The V end was cut by 0 bases, the J end by 0 bases, with 6 bases between. CDR3 protein: CASSEALDSGNTIYF. The CDR3 DNA reads as TGTGCCAGCAGTGAAGCGCTCGACTCTGGAAACACCATATATTTT.

This clone was counted only a few times. The gene calls are TRBV5-4 and TRBJ1-2; D unclear. Trimming pared 1 base from V and 5 bases from J, leaving 12 bases between. Germline V CDR1 and CDR2: SGHNT, YYREEE (reference sequence). The CDR3 spans 14 residues. The CDR3 sequence: CASSLTAVGYGYTF. The CDR3 DNA is TGTGCCAGCAGCTTGACAGCCGTTGGGTATGGCTACACCTTC.

This clone came up a few times. The rearrangement uses TRBV7-2 and TRBJ2-3; D gene unclear. Per germline, CDR1 SGHTA and CDR2 FQGNSA. There are 12 residues in the CDR3. Trimming left V 2 bases short and J 5 bases short, with 5 bases between. The CDR3: CASSLYRDTQYF. CDR3 coding DNA: TGTGCCAGCAGCTTATACCGAGATACGCAGTATTTT.

The chain has TRBV18 and TRBJ1-1; D gene ambiguous. V lost 1 base and J lost 1, with 7 bases in between. This CDR3 has 14 amino acids. Germline CDR1 and CDR2: KGHSH and LQKENI. The DNA of the CDR3 is TGTGCCAGCTCACCACTTGGAGCGAACACTGAAGCTTTCTTT. Translation gives CASSPLGANTEAFF.

The chain couples TRBV4-1 to TRBJ1-2; TRBD1 aligns across 9 bases. After removal of 8 bases from V and 4 bases from J, the junction contained 2 bases not matched to a gene. The CDR3 consists of 12 residues. Germline V gives CDR1 MGHRA, CDR2 YSYEKL. This CDR3 reads CASGTGLYGYTF. The DNA for the CDR3 is TGCGCCAGCGGGACAGGGCTCTATGGCTACACCTTC.

The gene calls are TRBV19 and TRBJ2-7; 7 nucleotides align to TRBD2. The CDR3 contains 12 residues. The germline V gene encodes CDR1 LNHDA and CDR2 SQIVND (reference sequence). The V segment lost 10 bases and the J segment 1 base; nucleotides outside the gene matches: 4. The DNA of the CDR3 is TGTGCCACTCCGGGAGGATCCTACGAGCAGTACTTC. Protein: CATPGGSYEQYF.

The rearrangement uses TRBV4-1 and TRBJ2-7; 7 bases align to TRBD2. Germline V gene sequence: CDR1 MGHRA, CDR2 YSYEKL. J gave up 0 bases and V 0 bases, and 5 bases lay outside the gene matches. The CDR3 is made up of 16 amino acids. The CDR3 loop is CASSQEKRGVSYEQYF. The CDR3 bases are TGCGCCAGCAGCCAAGAAAAACGGGGGGTCTCCTACGAGCAGTACTTC.

Only a few counts were recorded for this clone. This chain links TRBV7-9 with TRBJ1-1; possible D gene TRBD1, 5 bases. The CDR3 covers 13 residues. V lost 3 bases and J 3 bases, leaving 8 bases between the germline ends. In germline, CDR1 is SEHNR, CDR2 FQNEAQ (reference sequence). The CDR3 protein is CASSLIGDTEAFF. DNA of the CDR3: TGTGCCAGCAGCTTGATAGGGGACACTGAAGCTTTCTTT.